This TCR beta chain comes out of a study of cytomegalovirus exposure and HLA in healthy donors. Whole-study results and caveats: That first-cohort TCR clusters tended to co-occur in the approximately 110 validation repertoires was found in a later analysis.

V lost 5 bases to trimming and J lost 3 bases, with 26 bases between them. The CDR3 runs 19 residues. CDR1 and CDR2 from the germline V gene are SNHLY and FYNNEI. For this clone: What it binds is not known.

The method was immunoSEQ multiplex PCR; TCRdb's version includes in-frame clones alone and lacks a portion of them. The data show fewer than 200,000 clones, approximately 90% seen once. The sequenced sample consisted of PBMCs. This clonotype originated in a woman in her 30s in good health and CMV-seronegative. The V gene is TRBV2, the J gene TRBJ1-5; D possibly corresponds to TRBD1 (6 bases). The CDR3 bases are TGTGCCAGCAGTTCGGGACAACTCGCGGCTGTCGATCCCAATCAGCCCCAGCATTTT. Translation: CASSSGQLAAVDPNQPQHF.